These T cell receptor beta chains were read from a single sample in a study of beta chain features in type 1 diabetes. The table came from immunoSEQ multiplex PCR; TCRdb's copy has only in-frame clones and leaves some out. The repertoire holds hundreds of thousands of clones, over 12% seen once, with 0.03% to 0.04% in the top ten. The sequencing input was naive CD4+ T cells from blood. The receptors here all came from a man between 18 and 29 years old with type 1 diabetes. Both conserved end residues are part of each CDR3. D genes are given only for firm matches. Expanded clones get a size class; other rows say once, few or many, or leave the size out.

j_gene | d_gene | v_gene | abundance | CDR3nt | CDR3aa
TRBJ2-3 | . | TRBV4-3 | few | TGCGCCAGCAGCCAAGCACCGGGGAGGGATACGCAGTATTTT | CASSQAPGRDTQYF
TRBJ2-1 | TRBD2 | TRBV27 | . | TGTGCCAGCAGTTTAGGAAGGACTAGCGGCTACAATGAGCAGTTCTTC | CASSLGRTSGYNEQFF
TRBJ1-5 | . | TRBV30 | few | TGTGCCTGGAGACCTTTTAGCAGTCAGCCCCAGCATTTT | CAWRPFSSQPQHF
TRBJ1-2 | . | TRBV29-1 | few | TGCAGCGACTTGACAGCCCGCTATGGCTACACCTTC | CSDLTARYGYTF
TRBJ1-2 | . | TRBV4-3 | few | TGCGCCAGCAGCCACGGGACCGGGACGCCACCGCGGGGCTACACCTTC | CASSHGTGTPPRGYTF
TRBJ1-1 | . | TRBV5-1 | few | TGCGCCAGCAGCCGAAGGGGGGTGAACACTGAAGCTTTCTTT | CASSRRGVNTEAFF
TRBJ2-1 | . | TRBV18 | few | TGTGCCAGCTCACAGGGGATCTACAATGAGCAGTTCTTC | CASSQGIYNEQFF
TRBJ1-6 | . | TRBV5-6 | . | TGTGCCAGCAGCATCGGGACTGCCCCACCCCACTTT | CASSIGTAPPHF
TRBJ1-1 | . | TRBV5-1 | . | TGCGCCAGCAGCTCAGGGGTCTTGAACACTGAAGCTTTCTTT | CASSSGVLNTEAFF
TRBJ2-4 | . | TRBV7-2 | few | TGTGCCAGCAGCCCCTCGCAAGGGCTAGCCAAAAACATTCAGTACTTC | CASSPSQGLAKNIQYF
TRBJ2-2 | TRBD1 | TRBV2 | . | TGTGCCAGCAGAGACAGGGCCAACACCGGGGAGCTGTTTTTT | CASRDRANTGELFF
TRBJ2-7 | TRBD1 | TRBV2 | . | TGTGCCAGCAGGGGACAGGGAACTTCCTACGAGCAGTACTTC | CASRGQGTSYEQYF
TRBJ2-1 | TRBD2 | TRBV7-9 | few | TGTGCCAGCAGCGCTAGCGGATACTCCTACAATGAGCAGTTCTTC | CASSASGYSYNEQFF
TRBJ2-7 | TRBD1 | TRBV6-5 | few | TGTGCCAGCAGTCCTACCCCCCGGACAGGGCGCGAGCAGTACTTC | CASSPTPRTGREQYF